This paragraph covers one TCR beta chain sequence. The data are from a study of T cell changes during pregnancy in multiple sclerosis. The germline V gene has CDR1 MDHEN and CDR2 SYDVKM. The CDR3 is made up of 14 amino acids. V trimming: 3 bases; J trimming: 5 bases; junction bases outside the gene matches: 4. Measured with immunoSEQ multiplex PCR; TCRdb has only the in-frame clones, and not every one. Counted here are 70,000 to 95,000 clones, approximately 94% occurring once; the ten biggest clones make up roughly 2.6%. The chain uses TRBV28 and TRBJ2-5; 9 bases map to TRBD2. The material sequenced was peripheral blood, taken after pregnancy. The sequence was obtained from a female donor in good health, enrolled as a control in a pregnancy study. CDR3 protein: CASSFGGREETQYF. In DNA form, the CDR3 reads TGTGCCAGCAGTTTCGGCGGGAGGGAGGAGACCCAGTACTTC.